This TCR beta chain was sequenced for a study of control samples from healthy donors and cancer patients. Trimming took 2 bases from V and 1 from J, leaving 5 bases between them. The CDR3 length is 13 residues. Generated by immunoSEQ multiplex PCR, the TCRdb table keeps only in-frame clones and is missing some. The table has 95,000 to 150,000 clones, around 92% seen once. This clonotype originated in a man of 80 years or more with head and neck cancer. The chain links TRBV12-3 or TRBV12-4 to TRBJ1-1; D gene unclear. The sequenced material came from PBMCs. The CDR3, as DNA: TGTGCCAGCAGTTTAATGTCGAACACTGAAGCTTTCTTT. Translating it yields CASSLMSNTEAFF.